The subject of this entry is one T cell receptor beta chain. Antigen: not known. The PCR used 60 Vbeta and 13 Jbeta primers. In the original workflow: In a later analysis, some 10 million of 65 million to 80 million unique beta chains occurred in at least two donors. The method was immunoSEQ multiplex PCR; TCRdb's version includes in-frame clones alone and lacks a portion of them. The D gene and trimming were derived from the DNA, and the V and J assignments and clone size from that table. The profile covers about 120,000 clones, with over 70% appearing a single time and around 8% taken by the ten largest. The data derive from a study of cytomegalovirus exposure and HLA in healthy donors. General study points: Upon later analysis, TCR association rates were observed to vary by HLA locus, being highest for DRB1 and lowest for HLA-C.

Trimming cost V 6 bases and J 10 bases; bases outside gene matches: 12. The CDR3 is made up of 13 amino acids. CDR1 is SGDLS, CDR2 YYNGEE, per germline. The gene calls are TRBV9 and TRBJ1-2; 7 nucleotides agree with TRBD1. Sequenced: PBMCs. This clonotype originated in a female donor in good health and CMV-seropositive. CDR3 coding DNA: TGTGCCAGCAACCTGCACGACAGGGCATACTACACCTTC. Translation: CASNLHDRAYYTF.